This is a list of T cell receptor beta chains from one sample in a study of T-cell reconstitution after alpha-beta-depleted transplantation in children. TCRdb independently ran MiXCR on the PCR reads; one entry per CDR3 protein. Among 230,000 or so distinct CDR3 sequences listed, around 13% were seen once. Specimen: PBMCs from the stem cell graft donor, collected from the stem cell graft. The receptors here all came from a human donor who donated a stem cell graft to a child with acute lymphoblastic leukemia. Both conserved end residues are part of each CDR3. The D gene is left open where the match is weak. Size values are once, few and many counts, or a class for expanded clones, and some rows have none.

TRBJ2-2	TRBV5-6	.	.	CASSLPRDTLNTGELFF	TGTGCCAGCAGCTTGCCCCGGGACACCTTGAACACCGGGGAGCTGTTTTTT
TRBJ2-1	TRBV29-1	TRBD2	many	CSVRIAGYNEQFF	TGCAGCGTCCGTATAGCGGGCTACAATGAGCAGTTCTTC
TRBJ2-1	TRBV7-2	.	many	CASSLALSGVYNEQFF	TGTGCCAGCAGCTTAGCGCTGAGTGGGGTCTACAATGAGCAGTTCTTC
TRBJ1-1	TRBV2	TRBD1	many	CASRGRTGGMNTEAFF	TGTGCCAGCCGAGGAAGGACAGGGGGTATGAACACTGAAGCTTTCTTT
TRBJ1-6	TRBV7-9	.	many	CASSFTSRALHF	TGTGCCAGCAGCTTTACATCTCGCGCCCTCCACTTT
TRBJ2-1	TRBV6-4	TRBD2	many	CASSEAGLGHNEQFF	TGTGCCAGCAGTGAGGCTGGACTAGGGCATAATGAGCAGTTCTTC
TRBJ2-7	TRBV28	.	many	CASRLEPLSHYEQYF	TGTGCCAGCAGACTAGAACCGCTTTCACACTACGAGCAGTACTTC
TRBJ1-6	TRBV20-1	.	many	CSAPNSSYNSPLHF	TGCAGTGCCCCGAACAGCTCCTATAATTCACCCCTCCACTTT
TRBJ1-5	TRBV6-5	TRBD1	.	CASSRDRSHQPQHF	TGTGCCAGCAGCCGGGACAGGTCACATCAGCCCCAGCATTTT
TRBJ1-1	TRBV20-1	TRBD1	many	CSARDHGTVAEAFF	TGCAGTGCTAGAGATCACGGGACAGTCGCTGAAGCTTTCTTT
TRBJ2-5	TRBV6-1	TRBD2	.	CASSGARGGVEQETQYF	TGTGCCAGCAGTGGGGCACGGGGAGGGGTCGAGCAAGAGACCCAGTACTTC